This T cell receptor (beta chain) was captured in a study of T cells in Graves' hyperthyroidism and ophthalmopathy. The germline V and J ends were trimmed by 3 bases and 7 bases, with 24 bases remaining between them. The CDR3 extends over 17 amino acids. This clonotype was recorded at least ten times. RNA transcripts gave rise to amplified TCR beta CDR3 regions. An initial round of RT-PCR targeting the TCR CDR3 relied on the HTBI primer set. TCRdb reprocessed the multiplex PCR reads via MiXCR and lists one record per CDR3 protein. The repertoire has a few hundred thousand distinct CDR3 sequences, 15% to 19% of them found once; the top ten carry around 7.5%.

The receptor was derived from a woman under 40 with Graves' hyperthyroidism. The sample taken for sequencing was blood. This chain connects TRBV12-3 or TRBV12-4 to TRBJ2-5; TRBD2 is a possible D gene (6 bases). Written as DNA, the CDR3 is TGTGCCAGCAGTTTTGTTGCAGTAGCGGCCACAATCGGGACCCAGTACTTC. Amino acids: CASSFVAVAATIGTQYF.